This note documents a single T cell receptor (beta chain) sequence. The antigen is not known. This entry comes from a study of blood T cells in healthy people across ages. General study points: PBMCs left unsorted prevented a conclusive naive versus antigen-experienced comparison. Naive CD4+ cells and diversity were both higher in long-lived donors than in aged donors. Donor CMV status, an unknown factor, possibly confounded changes in expanded clonotypes.

V lost 6 bases, J lost 4 bases, and 9 bases stayed unmatched. Germline V CDR1 and CDR2: LGHDT, YNNKEL (reference sequence). This CDR3 has 15 residues. PCR was performed a second time for about 7 to 12 cycles using a sample-barcoded 5' primer and a J-beta primer mix. TCRdb reprocessed the 5' RACE reads via MiXCR and lists one record per CDR3 protein. The sample has about 2 million distinct CDR3 sequences, just under 50% seen once; the top ten hold more than 2%. The chain uses TRBV3-1 and TRBJ2-3, with 8 nucleotides matching TRBD2. The origin of this receptor is a woman in her forties in good health. The sequenced material came from blood. CDR3 in DNA: TGTGCCAGCAGTTATGGACTAGCCGTTTCAGATACGCAGTATTTT. Its protein product is CASSYGLAVSDTQYF.